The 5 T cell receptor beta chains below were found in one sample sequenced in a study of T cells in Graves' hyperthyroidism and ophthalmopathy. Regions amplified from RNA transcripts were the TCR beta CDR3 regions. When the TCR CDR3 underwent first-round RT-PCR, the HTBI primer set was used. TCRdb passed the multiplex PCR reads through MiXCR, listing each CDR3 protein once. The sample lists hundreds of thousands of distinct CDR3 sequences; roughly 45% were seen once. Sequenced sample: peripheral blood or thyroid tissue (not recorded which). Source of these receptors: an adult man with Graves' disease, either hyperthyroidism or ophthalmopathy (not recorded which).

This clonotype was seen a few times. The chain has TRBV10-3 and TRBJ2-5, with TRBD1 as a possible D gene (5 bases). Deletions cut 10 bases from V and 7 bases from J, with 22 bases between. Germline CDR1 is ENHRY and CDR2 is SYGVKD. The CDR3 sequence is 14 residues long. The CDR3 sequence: CASSPDQGRGTQYF. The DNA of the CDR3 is TGTGCCAGCAGCCCCGACCAAGGAAGGGGGACCCAGTACTTC.

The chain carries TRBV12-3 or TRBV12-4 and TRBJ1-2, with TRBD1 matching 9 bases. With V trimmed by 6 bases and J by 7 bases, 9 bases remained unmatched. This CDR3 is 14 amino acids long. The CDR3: CASSPDRGRGGYTF. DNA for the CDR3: TGTGCCAGCAGCCCCGACAGGGGGAGGGGTGGCTACACCTTC.

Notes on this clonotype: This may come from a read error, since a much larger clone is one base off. The chain's CDR3 is CATSDRTETNGKLFF. The CDR3 DNA sequence: TGTGCCACCAGTGATCGGACAGAAACTAATGGAAAACTGTTTTTT. This rearrangement joins TRBV24-1 to TRBJ1-4; D may be TRBD1 (6 bases). CDR1 is KGHDR, CDR2 SFDVKD, per germline. This CDR3 comprises 15 residues.

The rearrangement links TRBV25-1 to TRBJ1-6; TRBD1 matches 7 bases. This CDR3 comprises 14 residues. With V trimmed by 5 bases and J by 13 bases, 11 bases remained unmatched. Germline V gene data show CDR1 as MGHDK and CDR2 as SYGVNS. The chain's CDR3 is CASSLTGTGDPLHF. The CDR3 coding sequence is TGTGCCAGCAGTTTGACAGGGACGGGGGACCCCCTCCACTTT. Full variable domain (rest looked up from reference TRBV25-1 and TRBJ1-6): EADIYQTPRYLVIGTGKKITLECSQTMGHDKMYWYQQDPGMELHLIHYSYGVNSTEKGDLSSESTVSRIRTEHFPLTLESARPSHTSQYLCASSLTGTGDPLHFGNGTRLTVT.

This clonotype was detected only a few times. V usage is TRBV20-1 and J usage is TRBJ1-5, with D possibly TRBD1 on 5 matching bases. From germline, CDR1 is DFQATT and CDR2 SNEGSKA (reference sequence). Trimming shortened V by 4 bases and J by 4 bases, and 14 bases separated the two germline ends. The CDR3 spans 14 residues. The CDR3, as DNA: TGCAGTGCTACCTTGGGACCGATGAATCAGCCCCAGCATTTT. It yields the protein CSATLGPMNQPQHF.